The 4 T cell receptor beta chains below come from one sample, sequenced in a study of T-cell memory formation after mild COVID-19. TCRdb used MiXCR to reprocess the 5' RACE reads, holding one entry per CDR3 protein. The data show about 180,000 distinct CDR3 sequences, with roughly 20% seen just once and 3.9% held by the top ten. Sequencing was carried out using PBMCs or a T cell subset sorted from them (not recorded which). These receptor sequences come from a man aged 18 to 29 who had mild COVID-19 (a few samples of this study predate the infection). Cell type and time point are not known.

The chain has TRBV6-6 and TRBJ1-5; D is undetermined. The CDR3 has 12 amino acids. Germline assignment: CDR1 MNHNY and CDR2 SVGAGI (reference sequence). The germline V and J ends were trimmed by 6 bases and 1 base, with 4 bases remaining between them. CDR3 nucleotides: TGTGCCAGCAGGGAGAGCAATCAGCCCCAGCATTTT. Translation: CASRESNQPQHF.

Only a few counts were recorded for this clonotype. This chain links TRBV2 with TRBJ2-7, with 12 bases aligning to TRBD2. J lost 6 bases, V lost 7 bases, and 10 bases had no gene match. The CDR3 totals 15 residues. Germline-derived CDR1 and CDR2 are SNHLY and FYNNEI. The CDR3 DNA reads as TGTGCCAGCATCAGCGTAGGACTAGCGGGGTCCGAGCAGTACTTC. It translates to CASISVGLAGSEQYF.

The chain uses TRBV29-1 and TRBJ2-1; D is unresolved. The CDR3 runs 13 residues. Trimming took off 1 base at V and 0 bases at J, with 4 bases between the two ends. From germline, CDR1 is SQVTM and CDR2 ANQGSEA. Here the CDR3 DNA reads TGCAGCGTTGAAGGGAGCTCCTACAATGAGCAGTTCTTC. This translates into CSVEGSSYNEQFF.

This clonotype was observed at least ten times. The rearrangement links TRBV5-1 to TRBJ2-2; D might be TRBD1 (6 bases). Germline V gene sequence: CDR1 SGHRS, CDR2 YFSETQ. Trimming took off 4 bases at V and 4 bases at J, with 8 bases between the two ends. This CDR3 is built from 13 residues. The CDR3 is CASSVDSTGELFF. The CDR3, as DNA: TGCGCCAGCAGCGTGGACAGCACCGGGGAGCTGTTTTTT.